The rows below give T cell receptor beta chains drawn from one sample of a study of blood T cell repertoires in COVID-19. TCRdb's table, derived via immunoSEQ multiplex PCR, lists solely in-frame clones and lacks some. The sample lists 85,000 to 100,000 clones, approximately 90% occurring once. Sequenced sample: peripheral blood. All receptors derive from a man aged 55 to 70 with acute or convalescent COVID-19. Both conserved end residues are part of each CDR3. The D gene is left open where the match is weak. Expanded clones get a size class; other rows say once, few or many, or leave the size out.

v_gene: TRBV5-1; j_gene: TRBJ1-5; d_gene: TRBD1; abundance: once; CDR3aa: CASSLGFVGTAPQPQHF; CDR3nt: TGCGCCAGCAGCTTGGGTTTTGTAGGGACAGCCCCCCAGCCCCAGCATTTT
v_gene: TRBV12-3/TRBV12-4; j_gene: TRBJ1-4; d_gene: .; abundance: .; CDR3aa: CASSIGQLEKLFF; CDR3nt: TGTGCCAGCAGTATTGGACAGCTTGAAAAACTGTTTTTT
v_gene: TRBV9; j_gene: TRBJ1-3; d_gene: .; abundance: .; CDR3aa: CASSDRSSGNTIYF; CDR3nt: TGTGCCAGCAGCGACAGGTCGTCTGGAAACACCATATATTTT
v_gene: TRBV2; j_gene: TRBJ2-1; d_gene: TRBD2; abundance: .; CDR3aa: CASSSASGGYNEQFF; CDR3nt: TGTGCCAGCAGTTCCGCTAGCGGGGGCTACAATGAGCAGTTCTTC
v_gene: TRBV27; j_gene: TRBJ1-5; d_gene: TRBD1; abundance: .; CDR3aa: CASSLDRGGNQPQHF; CDR3nt: TGTGCCAGCAGTTTAGACAGGGGTGGCAATCAGCCCCAGCATTTT
v_gene: TRBV27; j_gene: TRBJ1-6; d_gene: .; abundance: .; CDR3aa: CASSYQGLTSPLHF; CDR3nt: TGTGCCAGCAGTTATCAGGGTTTGACTTCACCCCTCCACTTT
v_gene: TRBV6-5; j_gene: TRBJ1-1; d_gene: .; abundance: .; CDR3aa: CASRAEGPEAFF; CDR3nt: TGTGCCAGCAGGGCAGAGGGCCCTGAAGCTTTCTTT
v_gene: TRBV7-9; j_gene: TRBJ2-1; d_gene: TRBD1; abundance: .; CDR3aa: CASRTPGQGTYNEQFF; CDR3nt: TGTGCCAGCAGAACGCCGGGACAGGGGACCTACAATGAGCAGTTCTTC
v_gene: TRBV27; j_gene: TRBJ1-1; d_gene: .; abundance: .; CDR3aa: CASSGGFAEAFF; CDR3nt: TGTGCCAGTTCGGGGGGATTCGCTGAAGCTTTCTTT
v_gene: TRBV30; j_gene: TRBJ1-1; d_gene: .; abundance: .; CDR3aa: CAWSLQLNTEAFF; CDR3nt: TGTGCCTGGAGTTTACAGCTGAACACTGAAGCTTTCTTT
v_gene: TRBV6-5; j_gene: TRBJ1-2; d_gene: .; abundance: .; CDR3aa: CASSRGLLYTF; CDR3nt: TGTGCCAGCAGCCGTGGACTTCTCTACACCTTC
v_gene: TRBV28; j_gene: TRBJ1-1; d_gene: .; abundance: .; CDR3aa: CASSLGPLKAFTEAFF; CDR3nt: TGTGCCAGCAGTTTGGGGCCGCTTAAAGCGTTCACTGAAGCTTTCTTT
v_gene: TRBV19; j_gene: TRBJ1-3; d_gene: .; abundance: .; CDR3aa: CASSIFGISGNTIYF; CDR3nt: TGTGCCAGTAGTATTTTTGGCATCTCTGGAAACACCATATATTTT
v_gene: TRBV18; j_gene: TRBJ1-2; d_gene: .; abundance: .; CDR3aa: CASSPKNPGGGYTF; CDR3nt: TGTGCCAGCTCACCAAAAAACCCAGGAGGGGGCTACACCTTC
v_gene: TRBV10-3; j_gene: TRBJ2-3; d_gene: TRBD2; abundance: .; CDR3aa: CAITTSGSSTDTQYF; CDR3nt: TGTGCCATCACGACTAGCGGGTCTAGCACAGATACGCAGTATTTT
v_gene: TRBV7-2; j_gene: TRBJ1-4; d_gene: .; abundance: .; CDR3aa: CASSQLGGGNEKLFF; CDR3nt: TGTGCCAGCAGCCAACTCGGGGGAGGGAATGAAAAACTGTTTTTT
v_gene: TRBV12-3/TRBV12-4; j_gene: TRBJ1-1; d_gene: .; abundance: .; CDR3aa: CASRSRQAEAFF; CDR3nt: TGTGCCAGCAGGAGCCGACAGGCTGAAGCTTTCTTT